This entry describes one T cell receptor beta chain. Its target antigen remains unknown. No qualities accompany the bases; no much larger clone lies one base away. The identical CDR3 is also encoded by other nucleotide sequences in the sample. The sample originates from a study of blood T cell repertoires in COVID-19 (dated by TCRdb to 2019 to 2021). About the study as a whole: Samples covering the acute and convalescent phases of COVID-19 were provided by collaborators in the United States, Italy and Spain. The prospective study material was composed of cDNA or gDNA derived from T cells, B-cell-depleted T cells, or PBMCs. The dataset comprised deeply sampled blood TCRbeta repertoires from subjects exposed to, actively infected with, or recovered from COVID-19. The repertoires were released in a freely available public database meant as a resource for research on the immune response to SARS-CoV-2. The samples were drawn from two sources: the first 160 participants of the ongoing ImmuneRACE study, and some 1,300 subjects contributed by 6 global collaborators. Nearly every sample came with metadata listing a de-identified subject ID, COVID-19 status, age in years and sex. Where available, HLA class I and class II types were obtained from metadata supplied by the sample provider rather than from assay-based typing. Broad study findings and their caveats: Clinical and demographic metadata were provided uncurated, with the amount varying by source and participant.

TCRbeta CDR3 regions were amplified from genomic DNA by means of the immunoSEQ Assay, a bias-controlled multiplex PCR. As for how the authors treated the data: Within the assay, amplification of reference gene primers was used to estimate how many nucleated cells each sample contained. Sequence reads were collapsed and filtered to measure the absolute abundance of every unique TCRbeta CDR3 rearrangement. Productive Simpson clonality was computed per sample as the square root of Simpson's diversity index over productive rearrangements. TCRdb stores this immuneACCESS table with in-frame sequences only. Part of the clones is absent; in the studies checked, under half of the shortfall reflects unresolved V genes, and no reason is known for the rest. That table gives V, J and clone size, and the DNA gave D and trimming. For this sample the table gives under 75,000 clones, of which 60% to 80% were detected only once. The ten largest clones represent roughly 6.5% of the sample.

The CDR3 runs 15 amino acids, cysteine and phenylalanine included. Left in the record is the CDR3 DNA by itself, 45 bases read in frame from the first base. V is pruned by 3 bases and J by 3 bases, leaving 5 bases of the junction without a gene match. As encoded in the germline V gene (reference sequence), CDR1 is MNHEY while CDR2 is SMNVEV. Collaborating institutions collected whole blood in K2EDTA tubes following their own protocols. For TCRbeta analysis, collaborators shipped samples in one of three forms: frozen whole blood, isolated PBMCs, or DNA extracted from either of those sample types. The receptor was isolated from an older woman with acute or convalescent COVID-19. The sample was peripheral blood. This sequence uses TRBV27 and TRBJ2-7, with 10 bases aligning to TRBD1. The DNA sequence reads TGTGCCAGCAGTTTCTCGGGACAGGGGAACTACGAGCAGTACTTC. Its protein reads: CASSFSGQGNYEQYF.